The 14 T cell receptor beta chains given below trace back to one sample, sequenced in a study of blood T cells in healthy people across ages. A sample-barcoded 5' primer and a J-beta primer mix were used in a second PCR of roughly 7 to 12 cycles. TCRdb analysed the 5' RACE reads with MiXCR anew, one entry per CDR3 protein. This repertoire shows about 940,000 distinct CDR3 sequences, around 46% found once; its top ten account for 10% to 15%. Material: blood. These TCRs come from a man aged 30-40 years in good health.

DNA for the CDR3: TGTGCCAGCAGTTTAGGGCAATCGAGGTTCTTC. Translated: CASSLGQSRFF. The V and J genes are TRBV12-3 or TRBV12-4 and TRBJ2-1; D gene unclear. V dropped 1 base and J dropped 15 bases, with 10 bases sitting between them. The CDR3 has 11 residues.

As DNA, the CDR3 is TGCGCCAGCAGCTTGGAGGGGCCCACAGATACGCAGTATTTT. This sequence encodes CASSLEGPTDTQYF. This chain links TRBV5-1 with TRBJ2-3; D is perhaps TRBD1 (5 bases). V lost 0 bases and J lost 2, with 7 bases in between. The CDR3 covers 14 residues. Germline V gene data show CDR1 as SGHRS and CDR2 as YFSETQ.

Points on this clonotype: A junction boundary mismatches the germline segment, possibly from a read error. The V and J genes are TRBV7-2 and TRBJ1-1, with D possibly matching TRBD1 (5 bases). The CDR3 covers 14 residues. Germline loops: CDR1 SGHTA, CDR2 FQGNSA. DNA for the CDR3: TGTGCCAACAGCTTAGGGCAGGGCCCTCTCAAGGCTTTCTTT. Amino acids: CANSLGQGPLKAFF.

J is TRBJ1-1 and V is TRBV6-5; TRBD1 is a possible D gene (6 bases). The V end lost 8 bases, the J end lost 5 bases, and 15 bases lay between the germline ends. The CDR3 covers 13 residues. Germline CDR1 is MNHEY and CDR2 is SVGAGI. The CDR3 coding sequence is TGTGCCAGCCAAGAGGGGGGCTTAACTGAAGCTTTCTTT. Translation gives CASQEGGLTEAFF.

The CDR3 sequence is CATSETTASLYNEQFF. The CDR3 DNA sequence: TGTGCCACCAGTGAGACTACAGCATCCCTCTACAATGAGCAGTTCTTC. V gene TRBV24-1 combines with J gene TRBJ2-1; perhaps TRBD2 as D (5 bases). Germline assignment: CDR1 KGHDR and CDR2 SFDVKD. Trimming removed 4 bases from V and 3 bases from J, with 15 bases in between. The CDR3 covers 16 residues.

This chain links TRBV4-2 with TRBJ2-5; the D is unclear. The CDR3 is 15 amino acids. V was trimmed by 0 bases and J by 11 bases, leaving 19 bases between them. Germline values: CDR1 LGHNA, CDR2 YNFKEQ. This CDR3 is CASSQDRSSYNEQYF. In DNA form, the CDR3 reads TGTGCCAGCAGCCAAGACAGAAGCTCCTACAATGAGCAGTACTTC.

This chain uses TRBV29-1 with TRBJ2-7; 9 bases line up with TRBD2. V shed 6 bases, J shed 0 bases, and the junction held 9 bases outside the gene matches. The CDR3 has 15 amino acids. Germline V gene data show CDR1 as SQVTM and CDR2 as ANQGSEA. The CDR3 loop is CSVDSGGSRSYEQYF. As DNA, the CDR3 is TGCAGCGTAGATAGCGGGGGCTCACGCTCCTACGAGCAGTACTTC.

The chain couples TRBV2 to TRBJ2-4; 7 bases match TRBD2. Near its end, the DNA agrees better with TRBJ2-7, so the J call may be wrong. The CDR3 length is 16 residues. Germline CDR1 is SNHLY and CDR2 is FYNNEI. The chain's CDR3 is CASSEIVGGDVHEQYF. The CDR3 region has the DNA TGTGCCAGCAGTGAAATAGTTGGGGGGGATGTCCACGAGCAGTACTTC.

The gene calls are TRBV2 and TRBJ2-3; 7 bases line up with TRBD2. Germline V gene lookup returns CDR1 SNHLY and CDR2 FYNNEI. The V segment lost 7 bases and the J segment 0 bases; nucleotides outside the gene matches: 7. This CDR3 is built from 15 residues. The CDR3 loop reads CASNGLVVSTDTQYF. CDR3 in DNA: TGTGCCAGCAATGGACTAGTGGTTAGCACAGATACGCAGTATTTT.

V usage is TRBV5-5 and J usage is TRBJ1-4, with 7 bases aligning to TRBD1. The CDR3 contains 15 residues. Germline trimming cut 2 bases from V and 8 bases from J; bases unmatched to any gene: 9. The germline CDR1 and CDR2 sequences are SGHKS and YYEKEE (reference sequence). The CDR3 coding sequence is TGTGCCAGCAGCTTCCAAGGACAGGATGGGGAAAAACTGTTTTTT. Translation gives CASSFQGQDGEKLFF.

The CDR3 loop is CASSLVSAGGPTQYF. The CDR3 DNA follows: TGTGCCAGCAGCTTAGTTTCTGCGGGGGGGCCGACGCAGTATTTT. V gene TRBV7-9 combines with J gene TRBJ2-3; 9 nucleotides match TRBD2. Looked up from germline, CDR1 is SEHNR and CDR2 is FQNEAQ (reference sequence). V dropped 1 base and J dropped 9; count of bases not matched to a gene: 8. CDR3 length: 15 residues.

In this sample, this clonotype turned up a few times. The V call is TRBV5-6, the J call TRBJ1-4; 8 nucleotides align to TRBD1. CDR1 and CDR2 (germline): SGHDT, YYEEEE. V lost 1 base to trimming and J lost 7 bases; unmatched junction nucleotides: 9. The CDR3 is 16 residues long. The CDR3, as DNA: TGTGCCAGCAGCTTGCATCAGGACAGGGCTTTTGAAAAACTGTTTTTT. This codes for CASSLHQDRAFEKLFF.

The CDR3 protein is CSVEPLTGYGYTF. The CDR3, as DNA: TGCAGCGTTGAACCCCTCACCGGGTATGGCTACACCTTC. The chain links TRBV29-1 to TRBJ1-2; D is unresolved. This CDR3 comprises 13 residues. CDR1 is SQVTM and CDR2 is ANQGSEA in the germline V gene. The V end lost 2 bases, the J end lost 5 bases, and 12 bases lay between the germline ends.

This clonotype was found a few times. V gene TRBV11-1 combines with J gene TRBJ1-1; 9 bases map to TRBD1. Losses at the gene ends were 4 bases for V and 4 bases for J; bases not matched to a gene: 10. This CDR3 contains 16 residues. The germline gives CDR1 SGHAT, CDR2 FQDESV (reference sequence). The CDR3: CASSSGQGGVGTEAFF. The CDR3 coding sequence is TGTGCCAGCAGCTCGGGACAGGGAGGCGTCGGCACTGAAGCTTTCTTT.